Listed here is a single T cell receptor (beta chain). The antigen remains undetermined. Data came from immunoSEQ multiplex PCR; TCRdb stores just in-frame clones and leaves some out. Of more than 100,000 clones detected, around nine tenths appear once; the ten largest clones hold 1.1%. The data stem from a study of OX40 agonist ivuxolimab in advanced cancers. Study results and limitations: Also showing low normalized T-cell clonal expansion were some of the nonresponders.

This TCR was recovered from an adult with an advanced solid tumor such as melanoma, head and neck, liver or kidney cancer. This specimen was CD4+ or CD8+ T cells sorted from blood, taken in a trial of the OX40 agonist ivuxolimab.

CDR3 sequence reads: CASSYRRTGVNEKLFF. The CDR3 DNA is TGTGCCAGCAGTTACCGCCGGACAGGGGTTAATGAAAAACTGTTTTTT. The chain couples TRBV28 to TRBJ1-4, with 9 bases matching TRBD1. The CDR3 covers 16 residues. V shed 4 bases and J 4 bases; nucleotides not matched to a gene: 7. Germline-derived CDR1 and CDR2 are MDHEN and SYDVKM.